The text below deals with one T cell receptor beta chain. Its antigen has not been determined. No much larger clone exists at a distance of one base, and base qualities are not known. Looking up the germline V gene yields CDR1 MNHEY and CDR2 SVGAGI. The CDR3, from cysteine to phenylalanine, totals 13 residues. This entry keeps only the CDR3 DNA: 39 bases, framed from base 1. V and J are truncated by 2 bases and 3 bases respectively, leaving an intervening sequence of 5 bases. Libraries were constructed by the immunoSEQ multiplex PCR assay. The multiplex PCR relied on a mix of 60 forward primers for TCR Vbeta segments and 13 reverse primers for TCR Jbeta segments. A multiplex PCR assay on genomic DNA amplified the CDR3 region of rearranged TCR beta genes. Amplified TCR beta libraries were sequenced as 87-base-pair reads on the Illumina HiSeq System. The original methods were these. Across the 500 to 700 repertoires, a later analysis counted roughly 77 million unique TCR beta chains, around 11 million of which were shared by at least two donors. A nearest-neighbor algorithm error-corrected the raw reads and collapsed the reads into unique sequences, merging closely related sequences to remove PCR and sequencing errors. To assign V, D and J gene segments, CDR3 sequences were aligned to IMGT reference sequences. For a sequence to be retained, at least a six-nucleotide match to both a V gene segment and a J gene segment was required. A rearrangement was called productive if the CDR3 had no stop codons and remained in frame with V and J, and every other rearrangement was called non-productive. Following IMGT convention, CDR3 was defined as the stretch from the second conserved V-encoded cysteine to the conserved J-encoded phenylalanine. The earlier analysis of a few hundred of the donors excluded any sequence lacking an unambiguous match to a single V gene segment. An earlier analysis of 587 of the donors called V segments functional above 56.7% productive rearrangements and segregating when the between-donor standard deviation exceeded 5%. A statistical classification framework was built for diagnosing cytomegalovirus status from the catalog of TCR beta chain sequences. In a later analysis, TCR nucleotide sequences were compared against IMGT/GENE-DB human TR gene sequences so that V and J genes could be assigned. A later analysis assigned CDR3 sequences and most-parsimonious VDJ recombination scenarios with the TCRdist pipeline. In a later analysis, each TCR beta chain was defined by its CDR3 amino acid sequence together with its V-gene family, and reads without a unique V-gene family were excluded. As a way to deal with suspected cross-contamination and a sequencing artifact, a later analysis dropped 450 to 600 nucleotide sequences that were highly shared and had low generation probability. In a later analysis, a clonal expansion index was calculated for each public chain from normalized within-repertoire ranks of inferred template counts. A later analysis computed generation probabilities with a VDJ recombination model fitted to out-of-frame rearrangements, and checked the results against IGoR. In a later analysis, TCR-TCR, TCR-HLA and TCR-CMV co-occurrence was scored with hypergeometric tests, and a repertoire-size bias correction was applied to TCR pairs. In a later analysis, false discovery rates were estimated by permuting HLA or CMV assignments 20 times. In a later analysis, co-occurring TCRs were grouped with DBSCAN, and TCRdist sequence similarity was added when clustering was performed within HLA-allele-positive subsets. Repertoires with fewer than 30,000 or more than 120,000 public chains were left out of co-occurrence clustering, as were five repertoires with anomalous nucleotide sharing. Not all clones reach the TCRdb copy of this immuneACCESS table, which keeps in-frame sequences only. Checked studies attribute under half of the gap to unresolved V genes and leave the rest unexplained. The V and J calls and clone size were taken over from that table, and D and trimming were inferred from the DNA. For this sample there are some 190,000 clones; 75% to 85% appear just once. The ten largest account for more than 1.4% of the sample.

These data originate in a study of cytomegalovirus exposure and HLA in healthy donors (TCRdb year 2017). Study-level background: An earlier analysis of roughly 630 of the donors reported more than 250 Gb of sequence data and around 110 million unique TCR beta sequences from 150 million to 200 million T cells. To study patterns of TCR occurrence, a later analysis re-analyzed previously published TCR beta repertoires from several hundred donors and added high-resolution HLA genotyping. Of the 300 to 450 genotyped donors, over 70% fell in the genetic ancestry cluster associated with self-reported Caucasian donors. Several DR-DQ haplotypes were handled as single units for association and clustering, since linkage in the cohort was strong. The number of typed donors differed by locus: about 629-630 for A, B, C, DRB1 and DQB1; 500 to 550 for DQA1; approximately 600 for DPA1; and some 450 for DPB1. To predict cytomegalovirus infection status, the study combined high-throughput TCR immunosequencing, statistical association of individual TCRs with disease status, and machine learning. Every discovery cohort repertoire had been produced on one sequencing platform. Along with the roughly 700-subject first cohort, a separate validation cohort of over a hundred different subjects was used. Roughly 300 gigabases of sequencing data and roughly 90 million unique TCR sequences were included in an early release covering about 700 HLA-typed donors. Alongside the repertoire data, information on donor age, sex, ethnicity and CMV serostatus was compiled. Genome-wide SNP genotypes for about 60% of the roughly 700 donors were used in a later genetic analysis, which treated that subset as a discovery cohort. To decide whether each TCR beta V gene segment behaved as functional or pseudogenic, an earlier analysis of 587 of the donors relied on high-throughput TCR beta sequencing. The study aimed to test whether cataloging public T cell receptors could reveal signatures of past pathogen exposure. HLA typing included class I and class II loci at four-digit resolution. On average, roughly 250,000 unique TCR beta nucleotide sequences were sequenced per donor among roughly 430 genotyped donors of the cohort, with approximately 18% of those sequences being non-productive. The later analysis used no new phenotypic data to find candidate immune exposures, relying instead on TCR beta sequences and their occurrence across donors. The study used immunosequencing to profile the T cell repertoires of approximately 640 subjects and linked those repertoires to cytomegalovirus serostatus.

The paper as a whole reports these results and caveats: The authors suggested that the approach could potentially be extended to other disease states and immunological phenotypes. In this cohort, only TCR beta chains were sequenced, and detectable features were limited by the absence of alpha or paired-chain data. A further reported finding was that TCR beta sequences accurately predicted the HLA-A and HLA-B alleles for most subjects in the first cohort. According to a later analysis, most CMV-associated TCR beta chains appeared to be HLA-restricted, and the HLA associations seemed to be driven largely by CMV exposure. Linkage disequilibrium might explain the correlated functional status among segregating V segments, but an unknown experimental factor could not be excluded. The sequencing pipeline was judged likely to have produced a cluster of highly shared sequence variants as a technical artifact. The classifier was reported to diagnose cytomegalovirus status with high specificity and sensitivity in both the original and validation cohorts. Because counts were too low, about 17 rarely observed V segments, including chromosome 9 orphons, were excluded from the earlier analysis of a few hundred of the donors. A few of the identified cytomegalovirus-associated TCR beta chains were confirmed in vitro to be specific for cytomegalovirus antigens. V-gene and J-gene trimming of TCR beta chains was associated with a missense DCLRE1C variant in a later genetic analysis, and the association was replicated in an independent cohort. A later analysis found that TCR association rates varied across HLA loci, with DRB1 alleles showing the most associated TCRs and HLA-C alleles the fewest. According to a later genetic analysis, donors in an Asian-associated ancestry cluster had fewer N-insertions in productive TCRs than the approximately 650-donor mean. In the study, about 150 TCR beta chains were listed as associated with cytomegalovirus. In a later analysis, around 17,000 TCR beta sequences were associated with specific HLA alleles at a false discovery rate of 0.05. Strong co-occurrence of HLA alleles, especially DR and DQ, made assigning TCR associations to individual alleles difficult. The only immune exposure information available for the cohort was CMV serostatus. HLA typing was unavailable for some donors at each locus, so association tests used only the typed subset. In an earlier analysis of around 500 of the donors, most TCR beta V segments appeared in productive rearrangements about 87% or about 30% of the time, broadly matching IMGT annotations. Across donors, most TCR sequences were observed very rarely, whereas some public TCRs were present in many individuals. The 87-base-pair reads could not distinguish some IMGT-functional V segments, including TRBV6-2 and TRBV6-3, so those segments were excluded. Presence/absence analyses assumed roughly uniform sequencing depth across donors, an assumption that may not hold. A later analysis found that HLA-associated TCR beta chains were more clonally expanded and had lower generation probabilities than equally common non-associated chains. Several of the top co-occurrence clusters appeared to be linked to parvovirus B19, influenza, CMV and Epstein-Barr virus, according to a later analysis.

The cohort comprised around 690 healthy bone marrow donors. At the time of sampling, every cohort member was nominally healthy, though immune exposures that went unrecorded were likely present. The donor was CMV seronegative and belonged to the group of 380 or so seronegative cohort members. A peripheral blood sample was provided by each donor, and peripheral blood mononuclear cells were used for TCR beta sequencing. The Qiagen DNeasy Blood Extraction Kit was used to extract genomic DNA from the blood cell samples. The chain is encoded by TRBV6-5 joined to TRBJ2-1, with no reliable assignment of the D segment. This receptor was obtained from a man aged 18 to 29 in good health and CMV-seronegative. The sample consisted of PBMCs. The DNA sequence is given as TGTGCCAGCAGTTACGACAACTACAATGAGCAGTTCTTC. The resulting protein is CASSYDNYNEQFF.